The 22 T cell receptor beta chains below were found in one sample sequenced in a study of cytotoxic CD8 clonotypes in ibrutinib-treated CLL. TCRdb's table, derived via immunoSEQ multiplex PCR, lists solely in-frame clones and lacks some. The sample lists approximately 45,000 clones; roughly three quarters were seen once. The source material was PBMCs, sampled after 12 months of ibrutinib treatment. All receptors come from a human donor with chronic lymphocytic leukemia.

This clone has only one observation. The J gene is TRBJ2-3, the V gene TRBV11-2; 12 bases fit TRBD2. This CDR3 spans 17 amino acids. Looked up from germline, CDR1 is SGHAT and CDR2 is FQNNGV. J gave up 8 bases and V 2 bases, and 11 bases lay outside the gene matches. The CDR3 here is CASSLTDASGRASTQYF. The CDR3 DNA sequence: TGTGCCAGCAGCTTAACCGATGCTAGCGGGAGGGCAAGTACGCAGTATTTT.

The chain links TRBV19 to TRBJ2-1; TRBD2 might be the D (6 bases). Germline V gene data show CDR1 as LNHDA and CDR2 as SQIVND (reference sequence). Trimming took off 1 base at V and 2 bases at J, with 9 bases between the two ends. This CDR3 contains 15 residues. The CDR3 is CASSIAAGPYNEQFF. The CDR3 nucleotides are TGTGCCAGTAGTATAGCCGCGGGACCCTACAATGAGCAGTTCTTC. Based on the CDR3 plus reference TRBV19 and TRBJ2-1, the full variable domain is DGGITQSPKYLFRKEGQNVTLSCEQNLNHDAMYWYRQDPGQGLRLIYYSQIVNDFQKGDIAEGYSVSREKKESFPLTVTSAQKNPTAFYLCASSIAAGPYNEQFFGPGTRLTVL.

The CDR3 is CASSYGENTEAFF. DNA for the CDR3: TGTGCCAGCAGTTACGGAGAGAACACTGAAGCTTTCTTT. The chain employs TRBV6-5 and TRBJ1-1; D not certain. V was shortened by 2 bases and J by 1 base, with 5 bases between the two germline ends. This CDR3 comprises 13 residues. Germline values: CDR1 MNHEY, CDR2 SVGAGI.

This clone has a handful of counts. V gene TRBV6-1 combines with J gene TRBJ1-2; D is unclear. V was trimmed by 1 base and J by 5 bases, leaving 14 bases between them. This CDR3 is built from 15 residues. Germline V gene lookup returns CDR1 MNHNS and CDR2 SASEGT. In DNA, the CDR3 is TGTGCCAGCAGTGAAGTGAGTCAGGATGGTTATGGCTACACCTTC. Its translation: CASSEVSQDGYGYTF.

For this clone: Other nucleotide sequences in the sample specify the same CDR3. The chain couples TRBV28 to TRBJ1-1; D is perhaps TRBD1 (5 bases). The V gene lost 5 bases and the J gene lost 4 bases, with 8 bases spanning the gap. CDR3 length: 12 amino acids. Germline V gene lookup returns CDR1 MDHEN and CDR2 SYDVKM. CDR3 in DNA: TGTGCCAGCAGTCCGACAGCCACTGAAGCTTTCTTT. Amino acids: CASSPTATEAFF.

The gene calls are TRBV5-4 and TRBJ2-1; D is ambiguous. CDR1 and CDR2 from the germline V gene are SGHNT and YYREEE (reference sequence). This CDR3 is 14 amino acids long. Deletions cut 2 bases from V and 10 bases from J, with 16 bases between. The CDR3 sequence: CASSLDGLTREQFF. In nucleotides, the CDR3 is TGTGCCAGCAGCTTAGACGGGCTGACGAGGGAGCAGTTCTTC.

This chain uses TRBV7-9 with TRBJ2-2; D not certain. The CDR3 contains 13 residues. Trimming pared 11 bases from V and 0 bases from J, leaving 10 bases between. CDR1 and CDR2 from the germline V gene are SEHNR and FQNEAQ (reference sequence). In nucleotides, the CDR3 is TGTGCCTGGCCTAGGACGAACACCGGGGAGCTGTTTTTT. Its protein product is CAWPRTNTGELFF.

The chain uses TRBV7-2 and TRBJ2-3; D is perhaps TRBD2 (6 bases). V was shortened by 3 bases and J by 4 bases, with 17 bases between the two germline ends. The length of the CDR3 is 16 residues. Germline V gives CDR1 SGHTA, CDR2 FQGNSA. The CDR3 nucleotides read TGTGCCAGCAGCTTCCGGGCCGGCGGGGTGGCAGATACGCAGTATTTT. Translated: CASSFRAGGVADTQYF.

There are a few counts of this clone. The chain recombines TRBV9 with TRBJ1-3, with 9 bases fitting TRBD1. J lost 4 bases, V lost 0 bases, and 5 bases had no gene match. The CDR3 has 16 residues. CDR1 and CDR2 from the germline V gene are SGDLS and YYNGEE. For the CDR3, the DNA is TGTGCCAGCAGCGTAGCCCGGACAGGGGAAGGAAACACCATATATTTT. This translates into CASSVARTGEGNTIYF.

The chain uses TRBV5-4 and TRBJ2-5; 13 nucleotides agree with TRBD2. Germline V CDR1 and CDR2: SGHNT, YYREEE (reference sequence). V was pared by 0 bases and J by 5 bases, with 7 bases of the junction left unmatched. The CDR3 totals 17 residues. CDR3 in DNA: TGTGCCAGCAGCTTGGGGACTAGCGGGAGAGGGGGGGAGACCCAGTACTTC. It encodes CASSLGTSGRGGETQYF.

The chain couples TRBV19 to TRBJ2-1; 8 bases match TRBD2. Germline CDR1 reads LNHDA; CDR2 reads SQIVND (reference sequence). Germline trimming cut 2 bases from V and 6 bases from J; bases unmatched to any gene: 6. This CDR3 is 15 amino acids long. In DNA, the CDR3 is TGTGCCAGTAGTATAAACAGCGGGAGTCGCAATGAGCAGTTCTTC. Its translation is CASSINSGSRNEQFF.

V is TRBV7-2 and J is TRBJ2-2; no clear D. The V gene's germline CDR1 is SGHTA and CDR2 FQGNSA. The CDR3 totals 15 residues. Trimming cost V 7 bases and J 5 bases, with 17 bases left between them. CDR3 sequence reads: CASTSGPRATGELFF. CDR3 DNA sequence: TGTGCCAGCACCTCCGGGCCCCGGGCAACCGGGGAGCTGTTTTTT.

The V gene is TRBV9, the J gene TRBJ2-1, with 7 nucleotides matching TRBD2. Germline assignment: CDR1 SGDLS and CDR2 YYNGEE. Unmatched junction bases numbered 7, after V lost 0 bases and J lost 4 bases. The CDR3 loop spans 16 amino acids. The CDR3 sequence is CASSVGTSIKYNEQFF. The CDR3 nucleotides are TGTGCCAGCAGCGTAGGGACTAGTATTAAGTACAATGAGCAGTTCTTC.

The gene calls are TRBV5-6 and TRBJ2-7; D may be TRBD2 (6 bases). Germline CDR1 SGHDT, CDR2 YYEEEE. Trimming stripped 4 bases from V and 2 bases from J, with 13 bases between. The CDR3 contains 14 residues. The CDR3 DNA reads TGTGCCAGCAGCCCTTTAGCGGAGCCCTACGAGCAGTACTTC. Amino acid sequence: CASSPLAEPYEQYF.

This sequence joins TRBV7-6 and TRBJ2-1; D remains ambiguous. V lost 2 bases and J lost 4, with 6 bases in between. There are 13 residues in the CDR3. Germline V CDR1 and CDR2: SGHVS, FNYEAQ. As DNA, the CDR3 is TGTGCCAGCAGCTTACAGTTTTACAATGAGCAGTTCTTC. Amino acids: CASSLQFYNEQFF.

The CDR3 loop reads CASSEDSFNQPQHF. The CDR3 DNA reads as TGTGCCAGCAGCGAGGACAGTTTCAATCAGCCCCAGCATTTT. The chain employs TRBV9 and TRBJ1-5, with D maybe TRBD1 (6 bases). Trimming stripped 3 bases from V and 3 bases from J, with 10 bases between. The CDR3 has 14 residues. Germline V gene lookup returns CDR1 SGDLS and CDR2 YYNGEE.

The rearrangement uses TRBV7-2 and TRBJ1-1; D gene uncertain. This CDR3 comprises 11 residues. The germline CDR1 and CDR2 sequences are SGHTA and FQGNSA. The V end was cut by 5 bases, the J end by 2 bases, with 3 bases between. The CDR3 sequence is CASSINTEAFF. As DNA, the CDR3 is TGTGCCAGCAGCATAAACACTGAAGCTTTCTTT.

The CDR3 DNA follows: TGCGCCAGCAGCCAAGCCGGGACTATAAATACAGATACGCAGTATTTT. Translation: CASSQAGTINTDTQYF. The J gene is TRBJ2-3, the V gene TRBV4-3; the match to TRBD2 covers 7 bases. This CDR3 has 16 residues. After removal of 1 base from V and 3 bases from J, the junction contained 7 bases not matched to a gene. CDR1 LGHNA and CDR2 YSLEER come from the germline V gene.

This clone was picked up one time. The J gene is TRBJ1-2, the V gene TRBV19, with D possibly being TRBD1 (6 bases). The CDR3 consists of 13 residues. Germline CDR1 reads LNHDA; CDR2 reads SQIVND (reference sequence). V dropped 9 bases and J dropped 7 bases, with 18 bases sitting between them. Here the CDR3 DNA reads TGTGCCAGCGAACTCAGGGGAGGCGGTGGCTACACCTTC. It encodes CASELRGGGGYTF.

The V and J genes are TRBV19 and TRBJ2-7; 9 nucleotides agree with TRBD2. The ends lost 6 bases at V and 1 base at J; junction bases unmatched: 16. The CDR3 has 18 residues. Germline CDR1 and CDR2: LNHDA and SQIVND (reference sequence). This chain's CDR3 is CASSALLAGGTISYEQYF. For the CDR3, the DNA is TGTGCCAGTAGCGCCCTACTAGCGGGTGGGACGATTTCCTACGAGCAGTACTTC.

The chain links TRBV7-8 to TRBJ1-2; tentative D call: TRBD1 (6 bases). Germline loops: CDR1 SGHVS, CDR2 FQNEAQ. V was clipped by 1 base and J by 3 bases, with 12 bases between them. The CDR3 has 15 amino acids. The CDR3 sequence is CASSLDRGLDYGYTF. The CDR3 nucleotides are TGTGCCAGCAGCTTAGATCGGGGGCTGGACTATGGCTACACCTTC.

The chain recombines TRBV9 with TRBJ2-3; D gene uncertain. The CDR3 is 16 residues long. V lost 0 bases to trimming and J lost 4 bases, with 15 bases between them. Germline CDR1 and CDR2: SGDLS and YYNGEE. The CDR3 sequence: CASSVGKRDPPDTQYF. The CDR3 DNA is TGTGCCAGCAGCGTAGGAAAGAGAGACCCCCCAGATACGCAGTATTTT.